This entry is about one T cell receptor beta chain. The source of the sample is a study of blood T cell repertoires in COVID-19. Germline V lookup: CDR1 SGHAT, CDR2 FQNNGV. This CDR3 has 13 amino acids. Trimming removed 5 bases from V and 6 bases from J, with 13 bases in between. Original data processing: Estimation of nucleated cell counts relied on the amplification of reference gene primers. The table came from immunoSEQ multiplex PCR; TCRdb's copy has only in-frame clones and leaves some out. The DNA was the basis for D and trimming; V, J and clone size are from that table. The data show 400,000 to 500,000 clones, with roughly 85% seen just once and 1.4% held by the top ten.

The source material was peripheral blood. The rearrangement uses TRBV11-2 and TRBJ1-2; D is possibly TRBD1 (6 bases). The origin of this receptor is a woman aged 25 to 39 with active or convalescent COVID-19. The CDR3 spells CASSHYRVDGYTF. DNA for the CDR3: TGTGCCAGCAGCCACTACAGGGTTGATGGCTACACCTTC.